These 6 T cell receptor beta chains were all obtained from the same sample, sequenced in a study of blood T cell repertoires in COVID-19. Assay used: immunoSEQ multiplex PCR; TCRdb lists only in-frame clones, some missing. The sample has 260,000 or so clones, more than 75% seen once. Sequences were obtained from PBMCs or T cells enriched from blood (not recorded which). These receptors all come from a young man who had recovered from COVID-19.

J is TRBJ2-1 and V is TRBV4-2, with TRBD2 as a possible D gene (5 bases). V was pared by 0 bases and J by 10 bases, with 19 bases between. The CDR3 loop spans 16 amino acids. In germline, CDR1 is LGHNA, CDR2 YNFKEQ. The CDR3 is CASSQDLLPSNPEQFF. The CDR3 DNA sequence: TGTGCCAGCAGCCAAGATCTGCTTCCTAGCAATCCCGAGCAGTTCTTC.

This chain links TRBV5-1 with TRBJ1-2, with D possibly being TRBD1 (5 bases). Trimming removed 0 bases at V and 9 bases at J, with 15 bases between. CDR1 is SGHRS, CDR2 YFSETQ, per germline. There are 14 residues in the CDR3. CDR3 in amino acids: CASSLARQSPSYTF. CDR3 coding DNA: TGCGCCAGCAGCTTGGCCCGACAGTCTCCCAGCTACACCTTC.

As for this clone: Other DNA sequences in the sample encode the same CDR3. This chain connects TRBV27 to TRBJ2-1; D call uncertain. The CDR3 is 13 amino acids. Germline CDR1 and CDR2: MNHEY and SMNVEV (reference sequence). Between the trimmed V and J ends, which lost 2 bases and 4 bases, there was a span of 6 bases. DNA of the CDR3: TGTGCCAGCAGTTTAACCGGGTACAATGAGCAGTTCTTC. Translated: CASSLTGYNEQFF.

This clone was found a few times. This chain links TRBV25-1 with TRBJ1-1, with 8 nucleotides matching TRBD1. Losses at the gene ends were 2 bases for V and 11 bases for J; bases not matched to a gene: 10. CDR1 is MGHDK and CDR2 is SYGVNS in the germline V gene. The CDR3 extends over 14 amino acids. The CDR3, as DNA: TGTGCCAGCAGTGAAGCGGGACAGGTGATGCGTGCTTTCTTT. Its translation: CASSEAGQVMRAFF.

The rearrangement links TRBV9 to TRBJ2-2; 7 bases align to TRBD1. Trimming removed 2 bases from V and 2 bases from J; junction bases left unmatched: 9. This CDR3 is built from 17 residues. Germline values: CDR1 SGDLS, CDR2 YYNGEE. The CDR3 sequence: CASSVMRGQGNTGELFF. The CDR3 nucleotides are TGTGCCAGCAGCGTGATGAGGGGGCAGGGAAACACCGGGGAGCTGTTTTTT.

V gene TRBV6-5 combines with J gene TRBJ2-4, with D unclear. CDR3 length: 16 residues. Trimming removed 0 bases at V and 1 base at J, with 10 bases between. Germline-derived CDR1 and CDR2 are MNHEY and SVGAGI. The CDR3 is CASSYSNSLAKNIQYF. As DNA, the CDR3 is TGTGCCAGCAGTTACTCGAACAGCCTCGCCAAAAACATTCAGTACTTC.